This T cell receptor beta chain stems from a study of T cells after yellow fever vaccination. Findings and limits, study-wide: Bulk-population clonotypes that are abundant could appear as contaminants in FACS-sorted repertoires. Reappearance after the booster was observed for most primary-vaccination clones (around 96% CD4, over 70% CD8).

It was through 5'RACE template switching that TCR cDNA was made, with a universal primer site and UMIs added. TCRdb redid the calling of the 5' RACE reads with MiXCR, one entry per CDR3 protein. The table lists approximately 130,000 distinct CDR3 sequences, nearly 15% of them singletons, with 35% to 45% in the top ten. About this clonotype itself: As yet, its antigen is unknown.

The trim removed 6 bases at V and 9 bases at J, leaving 8 bases unmatched. The CDR3 covers 12 residues. The germline CDR1 and CDR2 sequences are DFQATT and SNEGSKA (reference sequence). V is TRBV20-1 and J is TRBJ1-3; 7 bases align to TRBD1. The TCR was taken from a man between 18 and 29 years old who received the YFV17D yellow fever vaccine. Material: CD8+ T cells sorted from PBMCs, obtained 5 days after the yellow fever booster vaccination. In nucleotides, the CDR3 is TGCAGTGCCCCTAAACAGGGGACCACCATATATTTT. Its protein is CSAPKQGTTIYF.